Listed below are T cell receptor beta chains from one sample, sequenced in a study of cytomegalovirus exposure and HLA in healthy donors. Sequencing was performed with immunoSEQ multiplex PCR; in TCRdb, only in-frame clones are kept and a portion is missing. The table shows about 170,000 clones, with 73% occurring only once. The material sequenced was PBMCs. Receptors originate from a young woman in good health and CMV-seropositive. CDR3s include the opening cysteine and the closing phenylalanine or tryptophan. The D gene is left open where the match is weak. Expanded clones get a size class; other rows say once, few or many, or leave the size out.

clone_size	d_call	v_call	j_call	cdr3_nt	cdr3_aa
-	TRBD1	TRBV9	TRBJ1-1	TGTGCCAGCAGCGTAGCTGGGACAGGGGGCCCGGGGATGAACACTGAAGCTTTCTTT	CASSVAGTGGPGMNTEAFF
-	-	TRBV29-1	TRBJ1-3	TGCAGCGTTGAAGCGGGATACCGGGGAAACACCATATATTTT	CSVEAGYRGNTIYF
-	TRBD2	TRBV7-3	TRBJ2-1	TGTGCCAGCAGCTTACTAGCGGGGGGCCAGGGTGAGCAGTTCTTC	CASSLLAGGQGEQFF
-	TRBD2	TRBV2	TRBJ2-7	TGTGCCATTCAGAGCGGGGGTTACGAGCAGTACTTC	CAIQSGGYEQYF
-	TRBD1	TRBV5-5	TRBJ1-2	TGTGCCAGCAGCTATGGACAGGGGTCTAACTATGGCTACACCTTC	CASSYGQGSNYGYTF
-	-	TRBV6-6	TRBJ2-1	TGTGCCAGCAGTTACTCATGGACTGACAATGAGCAGTTCTTC	CASSYSWTDNEQFF
-	TRBD1	TRBV5-1	TRBJ1-4	TGCGCCAGCAGCTTGTTCAGGACAGGGTCTAATGAAAAACTGTTTTTT	CASSLFRTGSNEKLFF
once	-	TRBV28	TRBJ1-5	TGTGCCAGCAGTAACCTTGCCCTCTCGGGGCAGCCCCAGCATTTT	CASSNLALSGQPQHF
-	TRBD2	TRBV9	TRBJ2-1	TGTGCCAGCAGCGTAGCGACTAGCGGGGGGTACAATGAGCAGTTCTTC	CASSVATSGGYNEQFF
-	TRBD2	TRBV5-1	TRBJ2-3	TGCGCCAGCAGCCGGGGGGGGACAATCACAGATACGCAGTATTTT	CASSRGGTITDTQYF
-	-	TRBV19	TRBJ2-7	TGTGCCAGTAGTACACAAAACCATTCTCCAACCTACGAGCAGTACTTC	CASSTQNHSPTYEQYF
once	TRBD1	TRBV7-9	TRBJ1-2	TGTGCCAGCAGCTCACCCTTCCGGGACAGCGAACTCTATGGCTACACCTTC	CASSSPFRDSELYGYTF
once	-	TRBV6-5	TRBJ2-7	TGTGCCAGCAGTACTGACAGGTTGGTGCACGAGCAGTACTTC	CASSTDRLVHEQYF
-	-	TRBV27	TRBJ2-7	TGTGCCAGCAGTACCGGGACTGAATACGAGCAGTACTTC	CASSTGTEYEQYF
-	TRBD1	TRBV7-9	TRBJ1-5	TGTGCCAGCAGCCGGGGGACAGGGGCCAATCAGCCCCAGCATTTT	CASSRGTGANQPQHF
few	-	TRBV5-4	TRBJ1-2	TGTGCCAGCAGCGCCGACATTTATGGCTACACCTTC	CASSADIYGYTF
few	TRBD1	TRBV11-1	TRBJ1-4	TGTGCCAGCAGCGAATACCGGACAGGCCATGAAAAACTGTTTTTT	CASSEYRTGHEKLFF
-	-	TRBV6-5	TRBJ2-7	TGTGCCAGCAGTTACTCCCCAGCGGGCACCTACGAGCAGTACTTC	CASSYSPAGTYEQYF
-	-	TRBV5-6	TRBJ1-4	TGTGCCAGCAGCTTGATAGCAGGGCTTAGTACTCAGTTTTTT	CASSLIAGLSTQFF
-	-	TRBV2	TRBJ2-2	TGTGCCAGCGACAGGCGGAACACCGGGGAGCTGTTTTTT	CASDRRNTGELFF
-	TRBD1	TRBV6-5	TRBJ1-1	TGTGCCAGCAGCCTTGTTGACAGGGACGAAGCTTTCTTT	CASSLVDRDEAFF
-	-	TRBV5-1	TRBJ1-2	TGCGCCAGCAGCTTGGTTGGACAGCTTCACTATGGCTACACCTTC	CASSLVGQLHYGYTF
-	-	TRBV7-8	TRBJ1-2	TGTGCCAGCAGCTTAGCGCGGGGATGGAGCTATGGCTACACCTTC	CASSLARGWSYGYTF
-	-	TRBV27	TRBJ2-7	TGTGCCAGCAGTTTATCGGGCTCCCCCGGGGTAAACGAGCAGTACTTC	CASSLSGSPGVNEQYF
-	-	TRBV15	TRBJ1-2	TGTGCCACCACGGATTTCGGGCAGGGACTCCTCGGCTACACCTTC	CATTDFGQGLLGYTF
-	-	TRBV6-5	TRBJ1-2	TGTGCCAGCAGTTACGAGAGAGACAGTCTTAACTATGGCTACACCTTC	CASSYERDSLNYGYTF
-	TRBD1	TRBV7-9	TRBJ1-1	TGTGCCAGCAGCATTACAGGGGGCCCAAGGAACACTGAAGCTTTCTTT	CASSITGGPRNTEAFF
-	-	TRBV4-2	TRBJ1-5	TGTGCCAGCAGCCAAAACGCGGAGCGGAGCCAGCCCCAGCATTTT	CASSQNAERSQPQHF
-	TRBD2	TRBV7-2	TRBJ2-3	TGTGCCAGCAGCTTAGAGGGACTAGCGGGGGCACGGGATACGCAGTATTTT	CASSLEGLAGARDTQYF
-	-	TRBV9	TRBJ1-2	TGTGCCAGCAGCGTACTGGGAGGGTCGTATGGCTACACCTTC	CASSVLGGSYGYTF
-	TRBD2	TRBV4-1	TRBJ2-7	TGCGCCAGCAGCCAAGAAGGGTCGCGTAGGACTAGCGGGTTACCCTACGAGCAGTACTTC	CASSQEGSRRTSGLPYEQYF
-	TRBD1	TRBV5-1	TRBJ1-1	TGCGCCAGCAGCTTGCGAAGGGGGCTACTCACTGAAGCTTTCTTT	CASSLRRGLLTEAFF
-	TRBD2	TRBV9	TRBJ2-1	TGTGCCTCCTCTGGCGGGGGGCCGAGCTCCTACAATGAGCAGTTCTTC	CASSGGGPSSYNEQFF
-	-	TRBV4-1	TRBJ1-2	TGCGCCAGCAGACCTCAGGGGCGGGATGGCTACACCTTC	CASRPQGRDGYTF
-	TRBD1	TRBV10-3	TRBJ2-5	TGTGCCATCAGGGACAGGCAAGAGACCCAGTACTTC	CAIRDRQETQYF
once	TRBD1	TRBV7-9	TRBJ1-4	TGTGCCAGCAGCTTACAAGGGGGCAATGAAAAACTGTTTTTT	CASSLQGGNEKLFF
few	-	TRBV5-4	TRBJ2-2	TGTGCCAGCAGCGGCCCCGGCTCGGGAAACGGGGAGCTGTTTTTT	CASSGPGSGNGELFF
-	-	TRBV7-6	TRBJ2-7	TGTGCCAGCAGCCCTCAGGTACCCTACGAGCAGTACTTC	CASSPQVPYEQYF
-	TRBD1	TRBV2	TRBJ2-7	TGTGCCAGCACAAGCGGACAGGGCTCCGAGCAGTACTTC	CASTSGQGSEQYF
-	TRBD2	TRBV10-3	TRBJ2-3	TGTGCCATCAGTGGGACTAGCGGGGGGGCCGGCACAGATACGCAGTATTTT	CAISGTSGGAGTDTQYF
-	-	TRBV10-3	TRBJ1-1	TGTGCCATCAGTGTCACAGGGACCCCTGAAGCTTTCTTT	CAISVTGTPEAFF
-	-	TRBV4-3	TRBJ1-2	TGCGCCAGCAGCCAAGATCTTTTCGGCTATGGCTACACCTTC	CASSQDLFGYGYTF
-	-	TRBV5-4	TRBJ2-3	TGTGCCAGCAGCCGAGGACAGCTTAGCACAGATACGCAGTATTTT	CASSRGQLSTDTQYF
few	-	TRBV9	TRBJ1-6	TGTGCCAGCAGCAGGGAGAATTCACCCCTCCACTTT	CASSRENSPLHF
-	TRBD2	TRBV28	TRBJ2-1	TGTGCCAGCAGTCTAGAGCGGGGCCCTTACAATGAGCAGTTCTTC	CASSLERGPYNEQFF
-	-	TRBV28	TRBJ2-6	TGTGCCAGCATCCCTAGGGGTACTGGGGCCAACGTCCTGACTTTC	CASIPRGTGANVLTF
few	TRBD1	TRBV7-7	TRBJ1-1	TGTGCTAGCAGCCAGGGGGAAGGCACTGAAGCTTTCTTT	CASSQGEGTEAFF